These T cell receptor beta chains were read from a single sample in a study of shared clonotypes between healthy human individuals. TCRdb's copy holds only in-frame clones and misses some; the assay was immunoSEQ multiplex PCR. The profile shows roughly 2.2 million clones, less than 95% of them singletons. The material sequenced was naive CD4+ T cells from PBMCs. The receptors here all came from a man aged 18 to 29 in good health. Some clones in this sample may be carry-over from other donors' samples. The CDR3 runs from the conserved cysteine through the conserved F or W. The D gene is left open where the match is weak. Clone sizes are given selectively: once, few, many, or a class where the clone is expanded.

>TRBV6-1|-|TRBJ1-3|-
TGTGCCAGCAGCGCCAGGGTCTCTGGAAACACCATATATTTT
CASSARVSGNTIYF
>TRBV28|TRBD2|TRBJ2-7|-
TGTGCCAGCAGGGGGACTAGCGGGAGGCAGTCTCCGTCCTACGAGCAGTACTTC
CASRGTSGRQSPSYEQYF
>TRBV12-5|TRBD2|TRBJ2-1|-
TGTGCTAGTGCCCGCCGGGCGGGAGGGGCGAATGAGCAGTTCTTC
CASARRAGGANEQFF
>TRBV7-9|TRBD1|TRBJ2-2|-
TGTGCCAGCAACCGACAGGGGGACGGGGAGCTGTTTTTT
CASNRQGDGELFF
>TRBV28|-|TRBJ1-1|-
TGTGCCAGCAGCCCCCCGAACACTGAAGCTTTCTTT
CASSPPNTEAFF
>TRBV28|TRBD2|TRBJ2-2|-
TGTGCCAGCAGTCCCTTTGCCGGGCTAGCGGGAGGGCCCGACGGGGAGCTGTTTTTT
CASSPFAGLAGGPDGELFF
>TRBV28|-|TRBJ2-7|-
TGTGCCAGCAGCACTATAGGGGACGGATCCTACGAGCAGTACTTC
CASSTIGDGSYEQYF
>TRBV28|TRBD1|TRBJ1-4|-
TGTGCCAGCAGTTTCCAGGGGGCGGCTAATGAAAAACTGTTTTTT
CASSFQGAANEKLFF
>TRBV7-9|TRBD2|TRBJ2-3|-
TGTGCCAGCGGTAGCGGGGGAACTAGCACAGATACGCAGTATTTT
CASGSGGTSTDTQYF
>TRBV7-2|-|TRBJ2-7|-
TGTGCCAGCAGCTTATTGTCTTTATCCTACGAGCAGTACTTC
CASSLLSLSYEQYF
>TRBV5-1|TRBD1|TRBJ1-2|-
TGCGCCAGCAGCTTGACGACAGGGGGAAGGGGTGGCTACACCTTC
CASSLTTGGRGGYTF
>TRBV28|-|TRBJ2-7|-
TGTGCCAGCAGTCAGGCGGGAACCTACGAGCAGTACTTC
CASSQAGTYEQYF
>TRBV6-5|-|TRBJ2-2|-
TGTGCCAGCAGTCCACAGGAGACGAACACCGGGGAGCTGTTTTTT
CASSPQETNTGELFF
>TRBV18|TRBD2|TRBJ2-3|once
TGTGCCAGCTCACCACCTAGCGGGAGGAGCACAGATACGCAGTATTTT
CASSPPSGRSTDTQYF
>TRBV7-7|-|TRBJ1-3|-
TGTGCCAGCAGCTTAGCTTCCGGGAACGGAAACACCATATATTTT
CASSLASGNGNTIYF
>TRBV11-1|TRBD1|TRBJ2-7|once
TGTGCCAGCAGCTACGGACAGGGGGCGCGGGAGCAGTACTTC
CASSYGQGAREQYF